These 2 T cell receptor beta chains were sequenced from one sample in a study of T cells in women clearing cervical HPV infection. Sequencing used immunoSEQ multiplex PCR; TCRdb keeps in-frame clones, though not all of them. Seen in this sample are roughly 40,000 clones; the ten most common clones hold 5.8%. The sample comprised blood buffy coat. Source of these receptors: a woman aged 18 to 69 with a cervical HPV16 infection that either progressed to CIN3+ or cleared (not recorded which).

As concerns this clone: The sequenced fragment ends 3 residues before the CDR3 boundary, so the rest is inferred from the germline J gene. This chain links TRBV29-1 with TRBJ2-7; 7 bases match TRBD1. This CDR3 has 12 amino acids. With V trimmed by 6 bases and J by 1 base, 3 bases remained unmatched. Germline CDR1 SQVTM, CDR2 ANQGSEA. CDR3 bases read: TGCAGCGTGCGACAGGGTTCCTACGAG. Translating gives CSVRQGSYE. The entire CDR3 reads CSVRQGSYEQYF.

On this clone itself: The read ends 3 residues shy of where the CDR3 ends; the end is completed using the germline J gene. The chain couples TRBV2 to TRBJ1-2; unclear D gene. Germline V gene sequence: CDR1 SNHLY, CDR2 FYNNEI. This CDR3 contains 14 residues. The covered CDR3 bases are TGTGCCAGCAGTCTAGCGGCCTATTCCTACGAC. Its translation: CASSLAAYSYD. Given in full, the CDR3 is CASSLAAYSYDYTF.